The 15 T cell receptor beta chains reported below all come from one sample, sequenced in a study of blood T cell repertoires in COVID-19. Using immunoSEQ multiplex PCR, the repertoire was profiled, and TCRdb retains in-frame clones only, with some absent. The table lists around 160,000 clones, around 85% of them singletons, with 8% in the top ten. Specimen: peripheral blood. These receptors were collected from a woman aged 60-75 years with COVID-19, enrolled during active disease.

Remarks on this clone: Other DNA sequences in the same sample also yield this CDR3. The chain joins TRBV2 to TRBJ1-5; no firm D call. Germline V gene data show CDR1 as SNHLY and CDR2 as FYNNEI. The CDR3 consists of 11 residues. V gave up 5 bases and J gave up 4 bases, with 3 bases separating them. The CDR3 region is CASSLNQPQHF. CDR3 coding DNA: TGTGCCAGCAGTTTAAATCAGCCCCAGCATTTT.

J is TRBJ2-1 and V is TRBV3-1 (or the pseudogene TRBV3-2); possibly TRBD2 for D (6 bases). The germline gives CDR1 LGHDT, CDR2 YNNKEL (reference sequence). V shed 4 bases and J shed 0 bases, with 10 bases lying between them. This CDR3 is 15 amino acids long. DNA of the CDR3: TGTGCCAGCAGCCCCCCCGGGGGCTCCTACAATGAGCAGTTCTTC. It specifies CASSPPGGSYNEQFF.

The chain couples TRBV4-1 to TRBJ2-2; D not certain. This CDR3 spans 13 amino acids. In germline, CDR1 is MGHRA, CDR2 YSYEKL. Trimming took off 1 base at V and 6 bases at J, with 6 bases between the two ends. CDR3 in amino acids: CASSQANPGELFF. The DNA of the CDR3 is TGCGCCAGCAGCCAAGCTAATCCCGGGGAGCTGTTTTTT.

This clone has just a few counts. The chain recombines TRBV7-9 with TRBJ2-3; the match to TRBD1 covers 7 bases. The CDR3 covers 17 residues. Germline V lookup: CDR1 SEHNR, CDR2 FQNEAQ (reference sequence). Unmatched junction bases numbered 14, after V lost 5 bases and J lost 3 bases. CDR3 nucleotide sequence: TGTGCCAGCAGCCCAACACAGGGGTGGTTTGGTACAGATACGCAGTATTTT. Residues: CASSPTQGWFGTDTQYF.

This rearrangement joins TRBV5-1 to TRBJ2-7; the match to TRBD1 covers 8 bases. This CDR3 has 15 residues. With 5 bases clipped from V and 0 bases from J, the junction kept 7 bases outside the gene matches. Germline V gene lookup returns CDR1 SGHRS and CDR2 YFSETQ. The CDR3 region is CASRLTGGSSYEQYF. The CDR3, as DNA: TGCGCCAGCAGACTTACAGGGGGAAGCTCCTACGAGCAGTACTTC.

The chain couples TRBV7-6 to TRBJ2-1; D may be TRBD2 (5 bases). Trimming stripped 1 base from V and 3 bases from J, with 13 bases between. Looked up from germline, CDR1 is SGHVS and CDR2 is FNYEAQ. The CDR3 is 16 amino acids. CDR3 amino acids: CASSLVGGDYYNEQFF. In DNA form, the CDR3 reads TGTGCCAGCAGCTTAGTCGGCGGAGACTACTACAATGAGCAGTTCTTC.

Comments on this clone: An end of the junction does not agree with germline; a read error may underlie this. This chain connects TRBV4-1 to TRBJ2-3; TRBD1 matches at 9 bases. The germline CDR1 and CDR2 sequences are MGHRA and YSYEKL. This CDR3 has 17 amino acids. Here the CDR3 reads CASSQEYGTGLRDAQYF. The CDR3 DNA sequence: TGCGCCAGCAGCCAAGAGTACGGGACAGGGCTAAGAGATGCGCAGTATTTT.

This chain connects TRBV25-1 to TRBJ1-1; D not certain. The V and J ends lost 4 bases and 2 bases respectively, with 17 bases between them. The CDR3 length is 16 residues. Germline CDR1 reads MGHDK; CDR2 reads SYGVNS. CDR3 nucleotides: TGTGCCAGCAGTGGAGGGTCAGGATTTGAAAACACTGAAGCTTTCTTT. It translates to CASSGGSGFENTEAFF.

This chain joins TRBV19 and TRBJ2-7; 11 nucleotides line up with TRBD2. The length of the CDR3 is 16 residues. Germline loops: CDR1 LNHDA, CDR2 SQIVND (reference sequence). Trimming took 10 bases from V and 2 from J; bases not matched to a gene: 13. The CDR3 bases are TGTGCCACCTCACCCTCTAGCGGGGGGTCCACCTACGAGCAGTACTTC. Translating gives CATSPSSGGSTYEQYF.

The chain joins TRBV9 to TRBJ2-3; D remains ambiguous. This CDR3 contains 12 residues. The V gene lost 4 bases and the J gene lost 2 bases, with 5 bases spanning the gap. Germline CDR1 SGDLS, CDR2 YYNGEE. The CDR3 loop is CASSPVTDTQYF. The DNA of the CDR3 is TGTGCCAGCAGCCCAGTCACAGATACGCAGTATTTT.

This rearrangement joins TRBV30 to TRBJ1-6; 7 bases are shared with TRBD1. CDR1 is GTSNPN and CDR2 is SVGIG in the germline V gene (reference sequence). This CDR3 has 14 amino acids. V lost 2 bases to trimming and J lost 10 bases; unmatched junction nucleotides: 8. The CDR3 spells CAWSRGQSLSPLHF. The DNA of the CDR3 is TGTGCCTGGAGTAGGGGACAGTCCTTATCACCCCTCCACTTT.

V is TRBV6-2 or TRBV6-3 and J is TRBJ1-1; 11 nucleotides align to TRBD1. Germline assignment: CDR1 MNHEY and CDR2 SVGEGT. Germline trimming cut 6 bases from V and 10 bases from J; bases unmatched to any gene: 10. The CDR3 length is 14 residues. Here the CDR3 DNA reads TGTGCCAGCAGCGAGCCGGGACAGGGGGTTGCAGCTTTCTTT. The encoded protein is CASSEPGQGVAAFF.

This rearrangement joins TRBV7-8 to TRBJ1-1; 7 bases align to TRBD1. The CDR3 runs 14 residues. After removal of 1 base from V and 1 base from J, the junction contained 0 bases not matched to a gene. Per germline, CDR1 SGHVS and CDR2 FQNEAQ. CDR3 in amino acids: CASSLGTGNTEAFF. CDR3 sequence (DNA): TGTGCCAGCAGCTTAGGGACAGGGAACACTGAAGCTTTCTTT.

Sample share makes this clone medium-sized. This chain uses TRBV4-3 with TRBJ1-3; weak D call: TRBD1 (6 bases). The CDR3 runs to 16 residues. Germline V CDR1 and CDR2: LGHNA, YSLEER. Trimming took off 1 base at V and 4 bases at J, with 14 bases between the two ends. CDR3 coding DNA: TGCGCCAGCAGCCAAGGACAGGCGGACTTAGGAAACACCATATATTTT. Translating it yields CASSQGQADLGNTIYF.

A note on this clone: In the same sample, other DNA sequences code for this CDR3. The genes are TRBV2 and TRBJ1-2, with 10 nucleotides matching TRBD1. The germline CDR1 and CDR2 sequences are SNHLY and FYNNEI. The J segment lost 2 bases and the V segment lost 6 bases, leaving 0 bases of the junction unmatched. The CDR3 is 13 amino acids. The CDR3 region has the DNA TGTGCCAGCAGGGGACAGGGGAACTATGGCTACACCTTC. This translates into CASRGQGNYGYTF.